Below, 7 T cell receptor beta chains from the same sample are listed, as sequenced in a study of Graves' ophthalmopathy and Graves' hyperthyroidism. The study amplified TCR beta CDR3 regions using RNA transcripts. HTBI primers served in a first-round RT-PCR, which a second-round multiplex PCR followed. TCRdb fed the multiplex PCR reads into MiXCR, producing one record per CDR3 protein. Among approximately 460,000 distinct CDR3 sequences, over 13% were seen once, and the ten largest hold more than 8.5%. Sequencing was done on a sample of blood. These receptor sequences come from a young woman with Graves' ophthalmopathy.

Details on this clonotype: This may stem from a read error, because a much larger clone lies one nucleotide away. The gene calls are TRBV12-3 or TRBV12-4 and TRBJ1-3; no clear D. This CDR3 has 14 amino acids. This CDR3 reads CASSYGYSGNTICF. The DNA of the CDR3 is TGTGCCAGCAGTTACGGTTACTCTGGAAACACCATATGTTTT.

The sample holds many counts of this clonotype. The chain carries TRBV7-6 and TRBJ1-1, with TRBD1 identical over 7 bases. The ends lost 0 bases at V and 0 bases at J; junction bases unmatched: 1. CDR1 is SGHVS, CDR2 FNYEAQ, per germline. This CDR3 spans 15 amino acids. Here the CDR3 reads CASSLATGLNTEAFF. The CDR3 DNA sequence: TGTGCCAGCAGCTTAGCGACAGGGTTGAACACTGAAGCTTTCTTT. The whole variable domain, remainder taken from reference TRBV7-6 and TRBJ1-1, is GAGVSQSPRYKVTKRGQDVALRCDPISGHVSLYWYRQALGQGPEFLTYFNYEAQQDKSGLPNDRFSAERPEGSISTLTIQRTEQRDSAMYRCASSLATGLNTEAFFGQGTRLTVV.

The chain employs TRBV7-9 and TRBJ2-3; tentatively, D is TRBD1 (5 bases). Germline CDR1 SEHNR, CDR2 FQNEAQ (reference sequence). The CDR3 loop spans 14 amino acids. Trimming took 1 base from V and 3 from J, leaving 8 bases between them. The CDR3 protein is CASSLGAGTDTQYF. The CDR3 nucleotides read TGTGCCAGCAGCTTAGGGGCAGGGACAGATACGCAGTATTTT.

In its sample, this clonotype was seen many times. V usage is TRBV2 and J usage is TRBJ2-5; 8 positions agree with TRBD1. The CDR3 runs 16 residues. V shed 5 bases, J shed 5 bases, and the junction held 13 bases outside the gene matches. Germline V gene lookup returns CDR1 SNHLY and CDR2 FYNNEI. The chain's CDR3 is CASSPRVDRVVETQYF. DNA of the CDR3: TGTGCCAGCAGTCCCCGGGTGGACAGGGTGGTTGAGACCCAGTACTTC.

In its sample, this clonotype was seen a few times. One end of the junction varies from germline; a read error may be responsible. The rearrangement joins TRBV6-5 to TRBJ2-4, with 7 nucleotides matching TRBD1. Germline lookup yields CDR1 MNHEY and CDR2 SVGAGI. This CDR3 has 13 amino acids. The CDR3 spells CDSSLTGINIKYF. The CDR3 DNA sequence: TGTGACAGCAGTTTGACAGGGATCAACATTAAGTACTTC.

The chain couples TRBV5-8 to TRBJ2-7; 11 bases match TRBD2. The CDR3 sequence is 15 residues long. After removal of 3 bases from V and 2 bases from J, the junction contained 4 bases not matched to a gene. CDR1 and CDR2 (germline): SGHTS, YDEGEE. Here the CDR3 DNA reads TGTGCCAGCAGCTCTACTAGCGGGAGTCCCTACGAGCAGTACTTC. The encoded protein is CASSSTSGSPYEQYF.

There are many counts of this clonotype. The chain links TRBV4-2 to TRBJ2-5; 7 bases match TRBD2. Per germline, CDR1 LGHNA and CDR2 YNFKEQ. The CDR3 is made up of 18 amino acids. V shed 0 bases, J shed 1 base, and the junction held 11 bases outside the gene matches. This CDR3 reads CASSQEAGGSFGQETQYF. The CDR3 coding sequence is TGTGCCAGCAGCCAAGAAGCTGGCGGGAGTTTTGGCCAAGAGACCCAGTACTTC.